This is a list of T cell receptor beta chains from one sample in a study of cytomegalovirus exposure and HLA in healthy donors. Method: immunoSEQ multiplex PCR; TCRdb's copy keeps in-frame clones and lacks some. The table has 130,000 or so clones, roughly 89% seen once. The sample consisted of PBMCs. Receptors were obtained from a woman between 18 and 29 years old in good health and CMV-seronegative. CDR3s include the opening cysteine and the closing phenylalanine or tryptophan. The D gene is left open where the match is weak. The listing skips clone size in some rows; elsewhere it reads once, few, many or a size class.

TRBD1	NA	TRBV28	TRBJ2-7	CASSKTGTGSYEQYF	TGTGCCAGCAGTAAGACCGGGACAGGGTCCTACGAGCAGTACTTC
TRBD2	NA	TRBV7-7	TRBJ2-7	CASSPVAGGYEQYF	TGTGCTAGCAGCCCGGTAGCGGGAGGCTACGAGCAGTACTTC
NA	NA	TRBV15	TRBJ1-2	CATSRVGGLANYGYTF	TGTGCCACCAGCAGAGTCGGCGGCTTAGCTAACTATGGCTACACCTTC
TRBD2	NA	TRBV7-9	TRBJ2-3	CASSPIVLAGGSFTDTQYF	TGTGCCAGCAGCCCCATCGTTCTAGCGGGGGGATCATTCACAGATACGCAGTATTTT
NA	NA	TRBV7-8	TRBJ2-1	CASSHLWSPLQEQFF	TGTGCCAGCAGTCACCTCTGGAGCCCGCTTCAGGAGCAGTTCTTC
TRBD2	NA	TRBV7-8	TRBJ2-1	CASSSYLAGGPEEQFF	TGTGCCAGCAGCTCATATCTAGCGGGGGGGCCGGAGGAGCAGTTCTTC
TRBD2	NA	TRBV7-6	TRBJ2-5	CASTKGGLAGGFETQYF	TGTGCCAGCACCAAGGGAGGGCTAGCGGGGGGGTTTGAGACCCAGTACTTC
TRBD1	NA	TRBV4-2	TRBJ2-3	CASSQEWYRGETDTQYF	TGTGCCAGCAGCCAAGAATGGTACAGGGGGGAGACAGATACGCAGTATTTT
TRBD2	NA	TRBV9	TRBJ2-1	CASSVAGTRGVNEQFF	TGTGCCAGCAGCGTAGCCGGGACTAGAGGAGTAAATGAGCAGTTCTTC
NA	NA	TRBV5-1	TRBJ2-2	CASSLARGAENTGELFF	TGCGCCAGCAGCTTGGCTAGGGGCGCCGAGAACACCGGGGAGCTGTTTTTT
NA	once	TRBV11-2	TRBJ2-1	CASSLRRDRSYNEQFF	TGTGCCAGCAGCTTAAGGCGGGATCGGTCCTACAATGAGCAGTTCTTC
TRBD1	NA	TRBV7-9	TRBJ2-3	CASSSQGQGRTDTQYF	TGTGCCAGCAGCTCGCAGGGACAGGGGAGGACAGATACGCAGTATTTT
NA	NA	TRBV11-3	TRBJ1-1	CASSPGFANTEAFF	TGTGCCAGCAGCCCGGGGTTTGCGAACACTGAAGCTTTCTTT
NA	NA	TRBV6-6	TRBJ1-5	CASSYDGGGNQPQHF	TGTGCCAGCAGTTACGACGGGGGTGGAAATCAGCCCCAGCATTTT
NA	NA	TRBV4-2	TRBJ2-7	CASSQVIGSSYEQYF	TGTGCCAGCAGCCAAGTCATCGGGAGCTCCTACGAGCAGTACTTC
NA	NA	TRBV28	TRBJ1-2	CASSLSGGGGNYGYTF	TGTGCCAGCAGTTTATCCGGGGGCGGGGGAAACTATGGCTACACCTTC
NA	NA	TRBV5-1	TRBJ1-1	CASSFNPGRTEAFF	TGCGCCAGCAGCTTTAATCCCGGGAGGACTGAAGCTTTCTTT
NA	NA	TRBV10-3	TRBJ2-5	CAISESSLVGETQYF	TGTGCCATCAGTGAGTCGAGTCTAGTCGGAGAGACCCAGTACTTC
TRBD1	NA	TRBV5-1	TRBJ1-1	CASSLSTGVNTEAFF	TGCGCCAGCAGCCTATCGACAGGGGTTAACACTGAAGCTTTCTTT
TRBD1	once	TRBV10-2	TRBJ2-3	CASSGERGRVIDTQYF	TGCGCCAGCAGTGGGGAGAGGGGGCGGGTTATAGATACGCAGTATTTT
NA	NA	TRBV19	TRBJ1-6	CASSISQGRNSPLHF	TGTGCCAGTAGTATATCCCAGGGTCGGAATTCACCCCTCCACTTT
NA	NA	TRBV5-6	TRBJ1-4	CASSAIARKNEKLFF	TGTGCCAGCAGCGCGATCGCCAGGAAAAATGAAAAACTGTTTTTT
TRBD1	NA	TRBV5-1	TRBJ2-5	CASNPTGGVRQETQYF	TGCGCCAGCAACCCTACAGGGGGAGTAAGGCAAGAGACCCAGTACTTC
NA	NA	TRBV6-5	TRBJ2-7	CASSYRRSPGEQYF	TGTGCCAGCAGTTATCGAAGGTCTCCGGGAGAGCAGTACTTC
NA	NA	TRBV5-6	TRBJ2-7	CASALGALYEQYF	TGTGCCAGCGCCCTAGGGGCTTTGTACGAGCAGTACTTC
TRBD2	NA	TRBV9	TRBJ2-1	CASSVVAGVVDEQFF	TGTGCCAGCAGCGTAGTAGCGGGAGTTGTGGATGAGCAGTTCTTC
TRBD2	NA	TRBV30	TRBJ2-1	CAWSRGSGSLDEQFF	TGTGCCTGGAGTAGAGGTAGCGGGAGTTTGGATGAGCAGTTCTTC
TRBD1	few	TRBV12-5	TRBJ1-2	CASGSKDRGGGYTF	TGTGCTAGTGGTTCAAAAGACAGGGGTGGCGGCTACACCTTC
NA	NA	TRBV5-1	TRBJ2-7	CASSLVAGDPYEQYF	TGCGCCAGCAGCTTGGTGGCAGGGGACCCCTACGAGCAGTACTTC
NA	NA	TRBV30	TRBJ1-4	CAWRVGQGVREKLFF	TGTGCCTGGAGGGTTGGGCAGGGCGTACGTGAAAAACTGTTTTTT
TRBD1	NA	TRBV11-3	TRBJ1-2	CASSSLQGADGYTF	TGTGCCAGCAGCTCCCTACAGGGGGCGGATGGCTACACCTTC
TRBD2	NA	TRBV4-3	TRBJ2-4	CASSPGGAGKNIQYF	TGCGCCAGCAGCCCCGGGGGGGCGGGCAAAAACATTCAGTACTTC
TRBD1	NA	TRBV5-1	TRBJ1-6	CASSFNAGQSNSPLHF	TGCGCCAGCAGCTTCAACGCGGGACAGAGCAATTCACCCCTCCACTTT
TRBD1	NA	TRBV28	TRBJ1-1	CASSLFRGLTEAFF	TGTGCCAGCAGTTTGTTCAGGGGGCTTACTGAAGCTTTCTTT
TRBD2	NA	TRBV7-6	TRBJ2-3	CASSPGLAGGGDTQYF	TGTGCCAGCAGCCCCGGACTAGCGGGGGGTGGGGATACGCAGTATTTT
NA	NA	TRBV4-1	TRBJ1-3	CASSQDRGSGNTIYF	TGCGCCAGCAGCCAAGATCGGGGCTCTGGAAACACCATATATTTT
TRBD2	NA	TRBV6-5	TRBJ2-5	CASRLRGGETQYF	TGTGCCAGCAGACTACGGGGGGGAGAGACCCAGTACTTC
TRBD1	NA	TRBV11-2	TRBJ1-2	CASSLYLEDRGSGGYGYTF	TGTGCCAGCAGCTTATACTTAGAGGACAGGGGTTCGGGGGGCTATGGCTACACCTTC
NA	NA	TRBV28	TRBJ2-6	CASWASGANVLTF	TGTGCCAGTTGGGCCTCTGGGGCCAACGTCCTGACTTTC
NA	NA	TRBV9	TRBJ2-3	CASSVGRTNTDTQYF	TGTGCCAGCAGCGTAGGGAGGACCAACACAGATACGCAGTATTTT
TRBD1	NA	TRBV28	TRBJ1-1	CASRVDRGNTEAFF	TGTGCCAGCAGAGTGGACAGGGGGAACACTGAAGCTTTCTTT
TRBD2	NA	TRBV28	TRBJ2-1	CASSGGRAWNEQFF	TGTGCCAGCAGTGGTGGGAGGGCGTGGAATGAGCAGTTCTTC
TRBD2	once	TRBV11-3	TRBJ2-4	CASSLRLAGSKNIQYF	TGTGCCAGCAGCTTACGACTAGCGGGAAGCAAAAACATTCAGTACTTC
NA	once	TRBV6-1	TRBJ1-5	CASSGGSNQPQHF	TGTGCCAGCAGTGGCGGATCCAATCAGCCCCAGCATTTT
TRBD2	NA	TRBV9	TRBJ2-1	CASSVAGGLAGGQLYNEQFF	TGTGCCAGCAGCGTAGCTGGGGGGCTAGCGGGAGGTCAGCTATACAATGAGCAGTTCTTC
NA	few	TRBV10-3	TRBJ1-5	CAISDRLPANQPQHF	TGTGCCATCAGTGACAGGCTGCCGGCCAATCAGCCCCAGCATTTT